This TCR beta chain was captured in a study of blood T cells in healthy people across ages. All donors came from Russia, were Caucasian and healthy, and spanned ages about 6 to 90. J was trimmed by 6 bases and V by 4 bases; bases with no gene match: 7. Germline V gene lookup returns CDR1 MDHEN and CDR2 SYDVKM. The CDR3 loop spans 15 amino acids. This clonotype was detected ten times or more. Its target is unknown. A J-beta primer mix and a sample-barcoded 5' primer were used in a second PCR of roughly 7 to 12 cycles. Each cDNA molecule was tagged by a template-switch adaptor with 12 random nucleotides. One entry per CDR3 protein results from TCRdb running MiXCR on the 5' RACE reads. The sample lists 710,000 or so distinct CDR3 sequences, 32% occurring once. Study outcomes and limitations: With age, beta diversity per million T cells declined roughly linearly, significantly by 40. There was a strong correlation between TCR beta diversity and naive T cell percentage.

Sequenced: blood. The receptor comes from an elderly woman in good health. This chain uses TRBV28 with TRBJ2-7; 12 positions match TRBD1. DNA of the CDR3: TGTGCCAGCAGTTCAGAGGGACAGGGGGCGGCCGAGCAGTACTTC. As protein: CASSSEGQGAAEQYF.